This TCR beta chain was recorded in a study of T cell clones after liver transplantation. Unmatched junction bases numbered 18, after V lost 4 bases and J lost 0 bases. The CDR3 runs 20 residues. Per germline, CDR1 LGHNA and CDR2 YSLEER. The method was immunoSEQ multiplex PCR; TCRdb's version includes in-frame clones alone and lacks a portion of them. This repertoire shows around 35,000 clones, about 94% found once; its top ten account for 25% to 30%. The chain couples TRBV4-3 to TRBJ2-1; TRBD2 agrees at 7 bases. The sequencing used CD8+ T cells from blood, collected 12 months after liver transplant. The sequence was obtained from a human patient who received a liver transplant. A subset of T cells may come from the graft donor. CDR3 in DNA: TGCGCCAGCAGCCGCCTGGGGCCTAGCGGAGATACCAGCTCCTACAATGAGCAGTTCTTC. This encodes CASSRLGPSGDTSSYNEQFF.